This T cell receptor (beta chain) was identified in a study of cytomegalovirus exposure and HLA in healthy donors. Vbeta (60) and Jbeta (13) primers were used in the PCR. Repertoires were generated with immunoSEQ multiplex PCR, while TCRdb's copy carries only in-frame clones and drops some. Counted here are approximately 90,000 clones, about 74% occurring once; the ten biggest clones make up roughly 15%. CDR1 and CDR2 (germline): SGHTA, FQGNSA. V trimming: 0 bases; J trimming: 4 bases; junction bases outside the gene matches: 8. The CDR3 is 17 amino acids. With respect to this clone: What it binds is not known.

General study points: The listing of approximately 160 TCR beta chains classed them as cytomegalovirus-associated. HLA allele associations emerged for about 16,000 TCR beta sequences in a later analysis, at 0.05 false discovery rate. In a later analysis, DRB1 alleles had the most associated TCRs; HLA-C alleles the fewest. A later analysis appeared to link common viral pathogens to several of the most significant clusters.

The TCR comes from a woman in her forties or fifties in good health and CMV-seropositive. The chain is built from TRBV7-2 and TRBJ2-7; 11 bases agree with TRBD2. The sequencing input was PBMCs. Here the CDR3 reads CASSLARLAGYKYEQYF. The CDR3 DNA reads TGTGCCAGCAGCTTAGCCAGACTAGCGGGATATAAGTACGAGCAGTACTTC.